This TCR beta chain derives from a study of T cell repertoires in cytomegalovirus infection. From the reads, TCRdb called clonotypes with MiXCR, one entry per CDR3 protein. This table holds 290,000 or so distinct CDR3 sequences, approximately 8.9% found once. This CDR3 is 17 amino acids long. J gave up 0 bases and V 7 bases, and 8 bases lay outside the gene matches. Germline V gives CDR1 MNHEY, CDR2 SVGEGT. This clonotype was seen only a few times. The gene calls are TRBV6-2 or TRBV6-3 and TRBJ2-5; TRBD2 aligns across 13 bases. The sample was PBMCs. The sequence derives from a human donor in good health (CMV status not recorded). Some clones in this sample may be carry-over from other donors' samples. CDR3 nucleotides: TGTGCCAGCAAACCAGCCGGGACTAGCGGGGACCAAGAGACCCAGTACTTC. Encoded protein: CASKPAGTSGDQETQYF.